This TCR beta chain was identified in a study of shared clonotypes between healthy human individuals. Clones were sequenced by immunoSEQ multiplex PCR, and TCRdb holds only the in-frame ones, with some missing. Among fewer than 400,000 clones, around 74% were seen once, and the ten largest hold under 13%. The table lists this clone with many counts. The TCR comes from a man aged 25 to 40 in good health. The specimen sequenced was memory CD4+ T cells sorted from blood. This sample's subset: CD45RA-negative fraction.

The CDR3 sequence is CASAPAARGTEAFF. The CDR3 DNA reads TGTGCCTCCGCCCCAGCCGCCCGTGGCACTGAAGCTTTCTTT. V is TRBV6-5 and J is TRBJ1-1; D not resolved. Trimming took 11 bases from V and 4 from J, leaving 20 bases between them. The CDR3 is made up of 14 amino acids. Germline V gene sequence: CDR1 MNHEY, CDR2 SVGAGI.